Shown below are 9 T cell receptor beta chains from a single sample sequenced in a study of blood T cell repertoires in COVID-19. Method: immunoSEQ multiplex PCR; TCRdb's copy keeps in-frame clones and lacks some. The sample has roughly 250,000 clones, roughly 84% seen once. The sample consisted of peripheral blood. These receptors were obtained from a human donor with COVID-19, enrolled during active disease. The donor label of this sample is uncertain.

The chain joins TRBV15 to TRBJ2-1, with 11 positions matching TRBD2. The J segment lost 10 bases and the V segment lost 3 bases, leaving 8 bases of the junction unmatched. This CDR3 spans 15 amino acids. CDR1 LNHNV and CDR2 YYDKDF come from the germline V gene (reference sequence). The CDR3, as DNA: TGTGCCACCAGCAGGTCGGGACTAGCGGACCCCGAGCAGTTCTTC. It translates to CATSRSGLADPEQFF.

V is TRBV3-1 (or the pseudogene TRBV3-2) and J is TRBJ2-7; D is ambiguous. CDR1 is LGHDT, CDR2 YNNKEL, per germline (reference sequence). V was clipped by 2 bases and J by 6 bases, with 5 bases between them. CDR3 size: 11 residues. The CDR3 DNA is TGTGCCAGCAGCCAATCGGTCGAGCAGTACTTC. This gives the protein CASSQSVEQYF.

The chain uses TRBV6-5 and TRBJ2-5; tentative D call: TRBD1 (6 bases). CDR1 MNHEY and CDR2 SVGAGI come from the germline V gene. This CDR3 has 14 amino acids. The V end lost 10 bases, the J end lost 5 bases, and 20 bases lay between the germline ends. The chain's CDR3 is CATQRGQFQETQYF. For the CDR3, the DNA is TGTGCCACTCAACGAGGACAGTTCCAGGAGACCCAGTACTTC.

The genes are TRBV5-5 and TRBJ1-5; TRBD1 matches 12 bases. The V and J ends lost 1 base and 5 bases, in that order; junction bases with no gene match: 10. Germline values: CDR1 SGHKS, CDR2 YYEKEE (reference sequence). The CDR3 consists of 18 residues. The CDR3 spells CASSLSVVGQGAYQPQHF. The CDR3 DNA reads as TGTGCCAGCAGCTTGTCGGTAGTGGGACAGGGGGCATATCAGCCCCAGCATTTT.

V and J are TRBV7-9 and TRBJ1-6, with 10 positions matching TRBD1. The length of the CDR3 is 15 residues. V lost 1 base, J lost 10 bases, and 4 bases stayed unmatched. Germline lookup yields CDR1 SEHNR and CDR2 FQNEAQ (reference sequence). The CDR3: CASSLVGTGESPLHF. As DNA, the CDR3 is TGTGCCAGCAGCTTAGTCGGGACAGGGGAGTCACCCCTCCACTTT. The full variable domain, completed using reference TRBV7-9 and TRBJ1-6, is DTGVSQNPRHKITKRGQNVTFRCDPISEHNRLYWYRQTLGQGPEFLTYFQNEAQLEKSRLLSDRFSAERPKGSFSTLEIQRTEQGDSAMYLCASSLVGTGESPLHFGNGTRLTVT.

This clone was seen only once. V and J are TRBV19 and TRBJ1-5; D possibly corresponds to TRBD1 (6 bases). With 1 base removed from V and 5 bases from J, the gap between germline ends came to 12 bases. The CDR3 has 15 residues. CDR1 and CDR2 from the germline V gene are LNHDA and SQIVND (reference sequence). This CDR3 is CASSIGAGAYQPQHF. CDR3 nucleotide sequence: TGTGCCAGTAGTATAGGAGCAGGGGCGTATCAGCCCCAGCATTTT.

The CDR3 loop reads CASSESNQPQHF. CDR3 nucleotides: TGTGCCAGCAGTGAGAGCAATCAGCCCCAGCATTTT. The V and J genes are TRBV28 and TRBJ1-5; D not resolved. CDR1 MDHEN and CDR2 SYDVKM come from the germline V gene. The CDR3 is 12 amino acids. V lost 5 bases and J 1 base, leaving 3 bases between the germline ends.

The J gene is TRBJ1-2, the V gene TRBV5-5; 9 positions agree with TRBD1. The junction had 11 bases not matched to a gene; V was cut back by 4 bases and J by 4 bases. This CDR3 spans 16 amino acids. Germline values: CDR1 SGHKS, CDR2 YYEKEE (reference sequence). CDR3 sequence (DNA): TGTGCCAGCAGCAGGGGGGCCGGGACAGGGCCCTATGGCTACACCTTC. It yields the protein CASSRGAGTGPYGYTF.

This CDR3 is CSVPGRGGRASNNEQFF. As DNA, the CDR3 is TGCAGCGTCCCAGGGCGTGGCGGGAGGGCCTCGAACAATGAGCAGTTCTTC. The chain is built from TRBV29-1 and TRBJ2-1, with TRBD2 identical over 9 bases. CDR3 length equals 17 residues. In germline, CDR1 is SQVTM, CDR2 ANQGSEA. The trim removed 6 bases at V and 5 bases at J, leaving 17 bases unmatched.